The 24 T cell receptor beta chains below all came from one sample that was sequenced in a study of T cell responses to AZD1222 COVID-19 vaccine. The table came from immunoSEQ multiplex PCR; TCRdb's copy has only in-frame clones and leaves some out. Of 130,000 or so clones in the sample, approximately 94% were seen once. Sequencing used peripheral blood, obtained on day 0 of AZD1222 vaccination. The receptors were sampled from an adult in good health.

This chain joins TRBV6-1 and TRBJ2-1, with 7 bases aligning to TRBD1. The junction had 15 bases not matched to a gene; V was cut back by 4 bases and J by 6 bases. CDR3 size: 17 residues. Germline V gene sequence: CDR1 MNHNS, CDR2 SASEGT. The chain's CDR3 is CASSANHRGFYSNEQFF. CDR3 sequence (DNA): TGTGCCAGCAGTGCTAACCACAGGGGTTTTTATTCCAATGAGCAGTTCTTC.

J is TRBJ2-2 and V is TRBV24-1; D gene uncertain. The CDR3 is 12 amino acids. Germline lookup yields CDR1 KGHDR and CDR2 SFDVKD. Trimming took 9 bases from V and 6 from J, leaving 10 bases between them. Here the CDR3 reads CATVSPSGELFF. In nucleotides, the CDR3 is TGTGCCACCGTGTCCCCATCCGGGGAGCTGTTTTTT.

V is TRBV5-1 and J is TRBJ2-1; D perhaps matches TRBD2 (6 bases). Germline V CDR1 and CDR2: SGHRS, YFSETQ. The CDR3 contains 16 residues. Trimming pared 5 bases from V and 4 bases from J, leaving 19 bases between. CDR3 region: CASSSGLATVYNEQFF. For the CDR3, the DNA is TGCGCCAGCAGTTCGGGGCTAGCGACGGTTTACAATGAGCAGTTCTTC. The variable domain in full, with the rest retrieved from reference TRBV5-1 and TRBJ2-1, is KAGVTQTPRYLIKTRGQQVTLSCSPISGHRSVSWYQQTPGQGLQFLFEYFSETQRNKGNFPGRFSGRQFSNSRSEMNVSTLELGDSALYLCASSSGLATVYNEQFFGPGTRLTVL.

This clone was seen just once. V and J are TRBV5-1 and TRBJ1-2; TRBD1 is a possible D gene (6 bases). The V and J ends lost 4 bases and 4 bases respectively, with 14 bases between them. The CDR3 has 14 residues. The V gene's germline CDR1 is SGHRS and CDR2 YFSETQ. In nucleotides, the CDR3 is TGCGCCAGCAGCGAGGGGGTCCCTTCCTATGGCTACACCTTC. Translated, it gives CASSEGVPSYGYTF.

This sequence joins TRBV7-8 and TRBJ1-6; unclear D gene. The V gene's germline CDR1 is SGHVS and CDR2 FQNEAQ. Trimming removed 8 bases from V and 4 bases from J, with 9 bases in between. The CDR3 totals 13 residues. As DNA, the CDR3 is TGTGCCAGCGGCAGCAATTATAATTCACCCCTCCACTTT. Translated, it gives CASGSNYNSPLHF.

The chain links TRBV2 to TRBJ1-1, with 7 positions matching TRBD1. Germline V gives CDR1 SNHLY, CDR2 FYNNEI. Losses at the gene ends were 9 bases for V and 0 bases for J; bases not matched to a gene: 4. The CDR3 length is 13 residues. The CDR3 region is CASRDSMNTEAFF. CDR3 coding DNA: TGTGCCAGTAGGGACAGCATGAACACTGAAGCTTTCTTT.

As regards this clone: Other DNA sequences from this sample encode an identical CDR3 as well. The chain combines TRBV15 with TRBJ1-1, with D hard to call. The germline gives CDR1 LNHNV, CDR2 YYDKDF (reference sequence). The CDR3 spans 12 residues. V lost 1 base and J lost 3, with 3 bases in between. The CDR3 spells CATSRGYTEAFF. The CDR3 DNA reads as TGTGCCACCAGCAGAGGCTACACTGAAGCTTTCTTT.

This clone turned up a few times. The chain carries TRBV28 and TRBJ1-5, with D unclear. Germline values: CDR1 MDHEN, CDR2 SYDVKM. Between the trimmed V and J ends, which lost 4 bases and 2 bases, there was a span of 9 bases. This CDR3 comprises 14 residues. The CDR3 is CASSYRSGNQPQHF. Written as DNA, the CDR3 is TGTGCCAGCAGTTATAGGTCGGGCAATCAGCCCCAGCATTTT.

The chain combines TRBV4-1 with TRBJ2-4; D is unresolved. This CDR3 is built from 14 residues. Trimming removed 1 base at V and 1 base at J, with 5 bases between. Germline V gene sequence: CDR1 MGHRA, CDR2 YSYEKL. CDR3 coding DNA: TGCGCCAGCAGCCAAGCCTCCGCCAAAAACATTCAGTACTTC. This encodes CASSQASAKNIQYF.

The J gene is TRBJ1-4, the V gene TRBV28; TRBD1 is a possible D gene (6 bases). Germline-derived CDR1 and CDR2 are MDHEN and SYDVKM. This CDR3 contains 13 residues. V lost 6 bases and J lost 8, with 13 bases in between. CDR3 region: CASSLGQTEKLFF. The DNA of the CDR3 is TGTGCCAGCAGCTTAGGACAGACCGAAAAACTGTTTTTT.

The chain joins TRBV29-1 to TRBJ2-7; D not certain. The CDR3 consists of 14 residues. Germline CDR1 and CDR2: SQVTM and ANQGSEA. The germline V and J ends were trimmed by 4 bases and 6 bases, with 19 bases remaining between them. This chain's CDR3 is CSVAVTDLVGEQYF. For the CDR3, the DNA is TGCAGCGTTGCTGTGACGGACCTAGTGGGCGAGCAGTACTTC.

The chain links TRBV11-1 to TRBJ2-1; the match to TRBD2 covers 10 bases. The germline CDR1 and CDR2 sequences are SGHAT and FQDESV (reference sequence). The V gene end was trimmed by 3 bases and the J gene end by 7 bases; junction bases not matched to a gene: 6. The CDR3 is 15 amino acids. The DNA for the CDR3 is TGTGCCAGCAGCTTTGGTGATAGCGGGAGGAATGAGCAGTTCTTC. This gives the protein CASSFGDSGRNEQFF.

J is TRBJ2-7 and V is TRBV19, with TRBD2 matching 15 bases. CDR3 length: 15 residues. CDR1 is LNHDA and CDR2 is SQIVND in the germline V gene (reference sequence). The ends lost 6 bases at V and 6 bases at J; junction bases unmatched: 6. CDR3 DNA: TGTGCCAGTAGCCCGGGACTAGCGGGAGGCGGCGAGCAGTACTTC. The encoded protein is CASSPGLAGGGEQYF.

The rearrangement uses TRBV9 and TRBJ1-1; TRBD1 is a possible D gene (6 bases). The V end lost 1 base, the J end lost 6 bases, and 13 bases lay between the germline ends. The germline gives CDR1 SGDLS, CDR2 YYNGEE. The CDR3 extends over 14 amino acids. CDR3: CASSVTRGAPEAFF. CDR3 sequence (DNA): TGTGCCAGCAGCGTAACTAGGGGGGCCCCTGAAGCTTTCTTT.

This chain uses TRBV7-7 with TRBJ1-5, with D tentatively TRBD1 (5 bases). Trimming left V 6 bases short and J 1 base short, with 16 bases between. Germline loops: CDR1 SSHAT, CDR2 FNYEAQ (reference sequence). The CDR3 is 16 residues long. CDR3 loop: CASRGRETVSNQPQHF. The DNA of the CDR3 is TGTGCCAGCAGGGGAAGGGAGACAGTGAGCAATCAGCCCCAGCATTTT. Complete variable domain (other parts from reference TRBV7-7 and TRBJ1-5): GAGVSQSPRYKVTKRGQDVTLRCDPISSHATLYWYQQALGQGPEFLTYFNYEAQPDKSGLPSDRFSAERPEGSISTLTIQRTEQRDSAMYRCASRGRETVSNQPQHFGDGTRLSIL.

This chain connects TRBV15 to TRBJ2-4; no firm D call. V dropped 0 bases and J dropped 3 bases, with 9 bases sitting between them. Germline assignment: CDR1 LNHNV and CDR2 YYDKDF (reference sequence). This CDR3 region has 15 residues. The CDR3 here is CATSREATLKNIQYF. The CDR3 DNA is TGTGCCACCAGCAGAGAGGCTACCCTCAAAAACATTCAGTACTTC.

J is TRBJ2-2 and V is TRBV6-5; 10 nucleotides agree with TRBD2. CDR1 and CDR2 (germline): MNHEY, SVGAGI. The CDR3 is 15 residues long. The junction had 6 bases not matched to a gene; V was cut back by 7 bases and J by 4 bases. CDR3 nucleotides: TGTGCCAGCAAACGGCTAGCGGGAGTCACCGGGGAGCTGTTTTTT. Its protein product is CASKRLAGVTGELFF.

The genes are TRBV4-2 and TRBJ2-7, with TRBD2 identical over 13 bases. The V gene's germline CDR1 is LGHNA and CDR2 YNFKEQ. CDR3 length: 18 residues. Losses at the gene ends were 1 base for V and 5 bases for J; bases not matched to a gene: 11. Here the CDR3 DNA reads TGTGCCAGCAGCCAAGGCTCCCCGTTTGGGACTAGCGGGAACGAGCAGTACTTC. Its protein is CASSQGSPFGTSGNEQYF.

V gene TRBV12-3 or TRBV12-4 combines with J gene TRBJ1-1; no clear D gene. The V end lost 4 bases, the J end lost 1 base, and 7 bases lay between the germline ends. The CDR3 is made up of 13 amino acids. CDR3 loop: CASSYTENTEAFF. CDR3 nucleotide sequence: TGTGCCAGCAGTTATACGGAGAACACTGAAGCTTTCTTT.

The rearrangement uses TRBV18 and TRBJ1-5; 7 nucleotides agree with TRBD1. CDR1 is KGHSH, CDR2 LQKENI, per germline. V was clipped by 5 bases and J by 6 bases; unmatched bases: 10. This CDR3 region has 15 residues. CDR3 DNA sequence: TGTGCCAGCTCAGAAACAGGGGTGAGCGCTCAGCCCCAGCATTTT. This sequence encodes CASSETGVSAQPQHF.

The chain links TRBV7-8 to TRBJ2-1; the D is unclear. This CDR3 region has 15 residues. Germline CDR1 reads SGHVS; CDR2 reads FQNEAQ. Trimming left V 5 bases short and J 2 bases short, with 13 bases between. CDR3 residues: CASSSDIQTYNEQFF. CDR3 DNA sequence: TGTGCCAGCAGCAGCGACATACAGACCTACAATGAGCAGTTCTTC. Variable domain in full (rest from reference TRBV7-8 and TRBJ2-1): GAGVSQSPRYKVAKRGQDVALRCDPISGHVSLFWYQQALGQGPEFLTYFQNEAQLDKSGLPSDRFFAERPEGSVSTLKIQRTQQEDSAVYLCASSSDIQTYNEQFFGPGTRLTVL.

The chain is built from TRBV4-1 and TRBJ2-1; 7 nucleotides align to TRBD2. CDR3 size: 14 residues. Trimming removed 1 base from V and 8 bases from J; junction bases left unmatched: 5. Germline CDR1 and CDR2: MGHRA and YSYEKL. The CDR3: CASSQGGSGDEQFF. Written as DNA, the CDR3 is TGCGCCAGCAGCCAAGGCGGGAGTGGGGATGAGCAGTTCTTC.

J is TRBJ2-7 and V is TRBV25-1, with D perhaps TRBD2 (6 bases). The CDR3 runs 12 residues. Between the trimmed V and J ends, which lost 5 bases and 4 bases, there was a span of 9 bases. Germline CDR1 reads MGHDK; CDR2 reads SYGVNS. The chain's CDR3 is CASSPRGYEQYF. CDR3 nucleotide sequence: TGTGCCAGCAGTCCCCGGGGGTACGAGCAGTACTTC.

The rearrangement joins TRBV2 to TRBJ1-2; 9 nucleotides agree with TRBD1. CDR1 and CDR2 from the germline V gene are SNHLY and FYNNEI. The CDR3 spans 13 residues. Trimming took 7 bases from V and 8 from J; bases not matched to a gene: 8. The CDR3, as DNA: TGTGCCAGCAACGTACAGGGGGCCGGCGGCTACACCTTC. Its protein is CASNVQGAGGYTF.